Sequencing of this T cell receptor beta chain was carried out in a study of metastatic and nonmetastatic thyroid tumors. Looking at the study overall: Comparison of repertoires was carried out across blood and tumor or nodule tissue from malignant and benign thyroid patients. Study findings and constraints: As reported, TCR beta diversity in blood and tumor was significantly higher in malignant thyroid tumors than in benign nodules.

TCRdb reanalyzed the PCR reads with MiXCR. The sample shows 15,000 to 20,000 clones, about a quarter of them seen only once. Regarding this clone: Its antigen is still unknown. An end of the junction does not agree with germline; a read error may underlie this.

Thyroid surgery had not been preceded by any treatment in any patient. There are 14 residues in the CDR3. The germline V gene encodes CDR1 MNHNS and CDR2 SASEGT. This chain links TRBV6-1 with TRBJ2-7; the D gene is possibly TRBD1 (5 bases). Sequencing used tumor tissue. The receptor was derived from a female donor with papillary thyroid cancer or a benign thyroid nodule (not recorded which). Some clones in this sample may be carry-over from other donors' samples. CDR3 amino acids: CASSCHNRSYEHYF. The CDR3, as DNA: TGTGCCAGCAGTTGTCATAACAGGTCCTACGAGCATTACTTC.